This passage covers 8 T cell receptor beta chains from one sample sequenced in a study of T cell repertoires in cytomegalovirus infection. TCRdb re-derived calls from the reads in MiXCR, one entry per CDR3 protein. The sample gives 630,000 or so distinct CDR3 sequences, less than 25% of which show up once; 7.5% to 9% is in the top ten. Sequenced sample: CD8+ T cells from PBMCs. These receptors were obtained from a human donor in good health (CMV status not recorded). Some clones in this sample may be carry-over from other donors' samples.

In its sample, this clonotype was seen once. The junction does not match germline at one end; this may be a read error. V and J are TRBV27 and TRBJ2-3; D tentatively reads TRBD1 or TRBD2 (6 bases each). Germline V gene lookup returns CDR1 MNHEY and CDR2 SMNVEV (reference sequence). The CDR3 runs 17 residues. This CDR3 is CASSLSLWGAFSDTQCF. The DNA of the CDR3 is TGTGCCAGCAGTTTATCTCTGTGGGGGGCGTTCTCAGATACGCAGTGTTTT.

This clonotype was counted at least ten times. The chain uses TRBV7-2 and TRBJ1-1; D gene ambiguous. The CDR3 sequence is 14 residues long. V shed 0 bases and J shed 1 base, with 6 bases lying between them. Per the germline V gene, CDR1 is SGHTA and CDR2 is FQGNSA. The DNA for the CDR3 is TGTGCCAGCAGCTTAGCGGAAGGGAACACTGAAGCTTTCTTT. It is translated as CASSLAEGNTEAFF.

This clonotype turned up a few times. The J gene is TRBJ1-2, the V gene TRBV5-4; D call uncertain. The V end lost 0 bases, the J end lost 1 base, and 7 bases lay between the germline ends. In germline, CDR1 is SGHNT, CDR2 YYREEE (reference sequence). The CDR3 totals 14 residues. The CDR3 sequence is CASSLDQFNYGYTF. CDR3 bases: TGTGCCAGCAGCTTGGACCAGTTTAACTATGGCTACACCTTC.

The V gene is TRBV20-1, the J gene TRBJ2-2; TRBD1 matches at 9 bases. Unmatched junction bases numbered 6, after V lost 5 bases and J lost 5 bases. CDR1 is DFQATT, CDR2 SNEGSKA, per germline (reference sequence). The CDR3 is 14 amino acids. The CDR3 nucleotides read TGCAGTGCTGACGACAGGGGGTCGACCGGGGAGCTGTTTTTT. Its protein is CSADDRGSTGELFF.

Notes on this clonotype: A much larger clone differs by one base, so this may be a read error. The rearrangement links TRBV6-1 to TRBJ2-3, with TRBD2 matching over 8 bases. The CDR3 has 10 residues. The germline V gene has CDR1 MNHNS and CDR2 SASEGT. The CDR3 reads CVSKAGGTHF. CDR3 nucleotide sequence: TGTGTCAGCAAGGCGGGGGGAACACATTTT.

This clonotype showed up many times. The chain couples TRBV12-3 or TRBV12-4 to TRBJ2-5; D remains ambiguous. The germline V and J ends were trimmed by 3 bases and 10 bases, with 18 bases remaining between them. The CDR3 spans 14 residues. CDR3 sequence: CASSFISNPKGQYF. The CDR3, as DNA: TGTGCCAGCAGTTTTATCAGCAATCCCAAGGGCCAGTACTTC.

The table lists this clonotype with many counts. The chain couples TRBV7-8 to TRBJ2-3; 14 bases are shared with TRBD2. After removal of 5 bases from V and 0 bases from J, the junction contained 13 bases not matched to a gene. The germline CDR1 and CDR2 sequences are SGHVS and FQNEAQ. This CDR3 comprises 20 residues. The CDR3 region is CASSQVWGLAGDSSTDTQYF. For the CDR3, the DNA is TGTGCCAGCAGCCAAGTTTGGGGACTAGCGGGGGATTCTAGCACAGATACGCAGTATTTT.

V gene TRBV29-1 combines with J gene TRBJ2-1; unclear D gene. The V gene lost 2 bases and the J gene lost 5 bases, with 7 bases spanning the gap. This CDR3 region has 12 residues. Germline assignment: CDR1 SQVTM and CDR2 ANQGSEA. The CDR3 region is CSVESRNNEQFF. The CDR3, as DNA: TGCAGCGTTGAATCTAGGAACAATGAGCAGTTCTTC.